The rows below give T cell receptor beta chains drawn from one sample of a study of T cell repertoires in cytomegalovirus infection. Their specific antigens are unknown. TCRdb itself ran the reads through MiXCR, one entry per CDR3 protein. Among 700,000 to 900,000 distinct CDR3 sequences listed, about 27% were seen once. Sequencing used cultured CD8+ T cells from PBMCs, obtained from culture after CMV antigen stimulation. All receptors come from a human donor in good health (CMV status not recorded). Some clones in this sample may be carry-over from other donors' samples. Each CDR3 is given with its conserved first and last residue. The D gene is left open where the match is weak. Expanded clones are given a class, and other clones once, few, many or no size at all.

V gene,D gene,J gene,clone size,CDR3 protein,CDR3 DNA
TRBV6-5,.,TRBJ1-4,.,CASSYSESQGTNEKLFF,TGTGCCAGCAGTTACTCAGAGTCCCAGGGAACTAATGAAAAACTGTTTTTT
TRBV9,.,TRBJ1-6,few,CASSGADNYQSSYNSPLHF,TGTGCCAGCAGCGGGGCAGACAATTACCAGAGCTCCTATAATTCACCCCTCCACTTT
TRBV6-6,TRBD2,TRBJ2-5,.,CASSYTNVAGGPWGETQYF,TGTGCCAGCAGTTACACGAATGTAGCGGGGGGGCCGTGGGGAGAGACCCAGTACTTC
TRBV11-2,.,TRBJ2-3,medium-sized,CASSYRDFSNTDTQYF,TGTGCCAGCAGCTACCGGGACTTCTCAAACACAGATACGCAGTATTTT
TRBV20-1,.,TRBJ2-1,few,CSAIRRDYNEQFF,TGCAGTGCTATCCGCCGGGACTACAATGAGCAGTTCTTC
TRBV10-3,.,TRBJ2-2,few,CAIGEAGELFF,TGTGCCATCGGGGAGGCCGGGGAGCTGTTTTTT
TRBV13,.,TRBJ2-2,once,CASTLDPTGELFF,TGTGCCAGCACCCTCGACCCAACCGGGGAGCTGTTTTTT
TRBV7-6,.,TRBJ2-3,.,CASSRTGPEDTQYF,TGTGCCAGCAGCCGCACAGGGCCAGAGGATACGCAGTATTTT
TRBV27,TRBD1,TRBJ2-1,few,CASRRGLYNEQFF,TGTGCCAGCAGGAGGGGGCTCTACAATGAGCAGTTCTTC
TRBV29-1,.,TRBJ2-7,few,CSVEVHSYEQYF,TGCAGCGTTGAAGTACATTCCTACGAGCAGTACTTC
TRBV4-1,TRBD1,TRBJ1-5,.,CASSQVIGTAHSNQPQHF,TGCGCCAGCAGCCAAGTAATCGGGACAGCTCATAGCAATCAGCCCCAGCATTTT
TRBV4-1,TRBD2,TRBJ2-3,few,CASSQVLAGVTDTQYF,TGCGCCAGCAGCCAAGTTCTAGCGGGGGTCACAGATACGCAGTATTTT
TRBV10-2,.,TRBJ2-5,.,CASRPDSMAETQYF,TGCGCCAGCAGACCGGACAGTATGGCAGAGACCCAGTACTTC
TRBV24-1,.,TRBJ1-5,.,CATSDIGVNQPQHF,TGTGCCACCAGTGATATCGGGGTCAATCAGCCCCAGCATTTT
TRBV7-9,TRBD2,TRBJ2-3,.,CASSSTSGGTMFMDTQYF,TGTGCCAGCAGCTCGACTAGCGGGGGGACCATGTTCATGGATACGCAGTATTTT
TRBV4-1,.,TRBJ1-6,.,CASSQADQSNSPLHF,TGCGCCAGCAGCCAAGCGGATCAGTCCAATTCACCCCTCCACTTT
TRBV15,TRBD2,TRBJ2-7,few,CATSRAPGGSYEQYF,TGTGCCACCAGCAGAGCCCCGGGGGGCTCCTACGAGCAGTACTTC
TRBV7-6,.,TRBJ2-2,many,CASSLEMTGELFF,TGTGCCAGCAGCTTAGAAATGACGGGGGAGCTGTTTTTT
TRBV27,.,TRBJ2-3,few,CASSPSIQGTWTDTQYF,TGTGCCAGCAGTCCCTCTATACAGGGTACTTGGACAGATACGCAGTATTTT
TRBV29-1,TRBD1,TRBJ1-1,.,CSVGPGQVRTEAFF,TGCAGCGTTGGGCCGGGACAGGTAAGGACTGAAGCTTTCTTT
TRBV4-3,.,TRBJ2-3,.,CASSQHGPEDTQYF,TGCGCCAGCAGCCAACATGGTCCCGAGGATACGCAGTATTTT
TRBV12-3/TRBV12-4,.,TRBJ2-3,.,CASSFAPGRAMTETQYF,TGTGCCAGCAGTTTCGCGCCGGGCAGAGCCATGACAGAGACGCAGTATTTT
TRBV4-1,.,TRBJ2-1,few,CASSQEIGMDEQFF,TGCGCCAGCAGCCAAGAGATTGGTATGGATGAGCAGTTCTTC
TRBV6-5,.,TRBJ1-2,.,CASSYSNVGVIYGYTF,TGTGCCAGCAGTTACTCGAATGTCGGAGTAATCTATGGCTACACCTTC
TRBV5-5,.,TRBJ2-3,few,CASSDVGTDTQYF,TGTGCCAGCAGCGATGTGGGGACAGATACGCAGTATTTT
TRBV6-6,.,TRBJ1-5,.,CASSYSLVDQNNQPQHF,TGTGCCAGCAGTTACTCCCTCGTGGACCAAAACAATCAGCCCCAGCATTTT
TRBV7-9,TRBD1,TRBJ1-2,many,CASSPPSPGTGTTNYGYTF,TGTGCCAGCAGCCCCCCAAGTCCCGGGACAGGGACAACTAACTATGGCTACACCTTC
TRBV6-1,.,TRBJ1-2,.,CASSSRPGDIYGYTF,TGTGCCAGCAGTTCTCGCCCAGGGGACATCTATGGCTACACCTTC
TRBV25-1,TRBD1,TRBJ1-1,.,CASTKQGWPEAFF,TGTGCCAGCACTAAACAGGGGTGGCCTGAAGCTTTCTTT